These 29 T cell receptor beta chains were sequenced from one sample in a study of blood T cell repertoires in COVID-19. Profiled with immunoSEQ multiplex PCR; TCRdb holds only in-frame clones, not every one. The sample has 130,000 to 150,000 clones, about 79% seen once. Material: PBMCs or T cells enriched from blood (not recorded which). These receptors were collected from a man aged 50 to 59 who had recovered from COVID-19.

This clone was observed a few times. The chain joins TRBV19 to TRBJ1-5; possibly TRBD1 for D (6 bases). V was pared by 7 bases and J by 4 bases, with 14 bases between. Germline-derived CDR1 and CDR2 are LNHDA and SQIVND (reference sequence). This CDR3 has 14 residues. CDR3 region: CASKQGFGNQPQHF. In DNA form, the CDR3 reads TGTGCCAGTAAACAGGGCTTCGGGAATCAGCCCCAGCATTTT.

J is TRBJ2-2 and V is TRBV28; 10 bases match TRBD2. The CDR3 contains 16 residues. Germline V gives CDR1 MDHEN, CDR2 SYDVKM. V was clipped by 2 bases and J by 2 bases; unmatched bases: 2. As DNA, the CDR3 is TGTGCCAGCAGTTTAGGGACTAGCGTCAACACCGGGGAGCTGTTTTTT. Translating it yields CASSLGTSVNTGELFF.

This clone has a single count. This chain uses TRBV18 with TRBJ1-2, with TRBD1 as a possible D gene (5 bases). Trimming removed 0 bases at V and 6 bases at J, with 11 bases between. CDR1 is KGHSH, CDR2 LQKENI, per germline. This CDR3 is built from 14 residues. In DNA, the CDR3 is TGTGCCAGCTCACCACCGGGCAGGGAAGATGGCTACACCTTC. Its translation is CASSPPGREDGYTF. Filled out from reference TRBV18 and TRBJ1-2, the complete variable domain reads NAGVMQNPRHLVRRRGQEARLRCSPMKGHSHVYWYRQLPEEGLKFMVYLQKENIIDESGMPKERFSAEFPKEGPSILRIQQVVRGDSAAYFCASSPPGREDGYTFGSGTRLTVV.

As to this clone: Other nucleotide sequences in the sample specify the same CDR3. This rearrangement joins TRBV27 to TRBJ2-7; D is perhaps TRBD2 (6 bases). CDR3 length equals 14 residues. Trimming took 6 bases from V and 3 from J, leaving 15 bases between them. Per the germline V gene, CDR1 is MNHEY and CDR2 is SMNVEV (reference sequence). The CDR3 sequence is CASSPRTGVYEQYF. CDR3 sequence (DNA): TGTGCCAGCAGCCCCCGGACGGGGGTCTACGAGCAGTACTTC.

V gene TRBV9 combines with J gene TRBJ1-1, with D possibly TRBD1 on 5 matching bases. This CDR3 region has 16 residues. Germline CDR1 is SGDLS and CDR2 is YYNGEE. Trimming left V 2 bases short and J 0 bases short, with 14 bases between. The CDR3 reads CASSVHQGLMNTEAFF. The CDR3 nucleotides are TGTGCCAGCAGCGTCCATCAGGGCCTCATGAACACTGAAGCTTTCTTT.

J is TRBJ1-6 and V is TRBV7-9; 10 bases are shared with TRBD1. The CDR3 runs 15 residues. Germline V lookup: CDR1 SEHNR, CDR2 FQNEAQ (reference sequence). J gave up 6 bases and V 5 bases, and 4 bases lay outside the gene matches. The CDR3 loop reads CASSRQGASNSPLHF. CDR3 DNA sequence: TGTGCCAGCAGCAGACAGGGGGCCTCTAATTCACCCCTCCACTTT.

The rearrangement uses TRBV7-8 and TRBJ2-5, with D possibly TRBD1 on 5 matching bases. Trimming stripped 1 base from V and 5 bases from J, with 17 bases between. The CDR3 runs 16 residues. Germline V CDR1 and CDR2: SGHVS, FQNEAQ. In nucleotides, the CDR3 is TGTGCCAGCAGCTTAGGCCAGGGATGGTATGTGGAGACCCAGTACTTC. Translation: CASSLGQGWYVETQYF. Together with reference TRBV7-8 and TRBJ2-5, the CDR3 gives the full variable domain: GAGVSQSPRYKVAKRGQDVALRCDPISGHVSLFWYQQALGQGPEFLTYFQNEAQLDKSGLPSDRFFAERPEGSVSTLKIQRTQQEDSAVYLCASSLGQGWYVETQYFGPGTRLLVL.

The chain combines TRBV29-1 with TRBJ1-2; the match to TRBD1 covers 8 bases. Looked up from germline, CDR1 is SQVTM and CDR2 is ANQGSEA. The length of the CDR3 is 12 residues. The ends lost 2 bases at V and 8 bases at J; junction bases unmatched: 4. CDR3 nucleotide sequence: TGCAGCGTTGAAAGGACAGGGACCGGCTACACCTTC. Its translation: CSVERTGTGYTF.

The chain combines TRBV27 with TRBJ2-1; TRBD2 might be the D (6 bases). Trimming removed 8 bases at V and 4 bases at J, with 15 bases between. CDR1 and CDR2 from the germline V gene are MNHEY and SMNVEV (reference sequence). The CDR3 is 14 residues long. The CDR3, as DNA: TGTGCCAGCCGCCCCTCAGGGAGGTACAATGAGCAGTTCTTC. Translation gives CASRPSGRYNEQFF.

The chain combines TRBV25-1 with TRBJ1-3; D remains ambiguous. The CDR3 is 14 residues long. Germline V gene data show CDR1 as MGHDK and CDR2 as SYGVNS. V was shortened by 8 bases and J by 0 bases, with 11 bases between the two germline ends. Here the CDR3 DNA reads TGTGCCAGCGCTAGGTGGTCCTCTGGAAACACCATATATTTT. Its protein product is CASARWSSGNTIYF.

This chain connects TRBV3-1 (or the pseudogene TRBV3-2) to TRBJ2-6; TRBD2 matches 15 bases. There are 19 residues in the CDR3. J gave up 4 bases and V 3 bases, and 7 bases lay outside the gene matches. Germline V CDR1 and CDR2: LGHDT, YNNKEL (reference sequence). As DNA, the CDR3 is TGTGCCAGCAGCCATCAAGGACTAGCGGGGGGGCCGGGGGCCAACGTCCTGACTTTC. The encoded protein is CASSHQGLAGGPGANVLTF.

The table lists this clone with a few counts. The rearrangement uses TRBV4-3 and TRBJ2-3; TRBD1 might be the D (5 bases). The CDR3 spans 15 residues. V was cut by 1 base and J by 6 bases, with 14 bases left in between. Germline V lookup: CDR1 LGHNA, CDR2 YSLEER. CDR3 in amino acids: CASSQVWGPIDTQYF. CDR3 bases: TGCGCCAGCAGCCAAGTATGGGGCCCTATCGATACGCAGTATTTT.

This chain joins TRBV28 and TRBJ1-2; a weak D match, TRBD1 (6 bases). Trimming removed 5 bases from V and 8 bases from J, with 12 bases in between. This CDR3 has 12 residues. Germline CDR1 reads MDHEN; CDR2 reads SYDVKM. CDR3 loop: CASSTQGYGYTF. DNA of the CDR3: TGTGCCAGCAGTACACAGGGCTACGGCTACACCTTC.

CDR3 bases: TGCGCCAGCAGCCAAGATAGGGAGGGCTATGGCTACACCTTC. Translation gives CASSQDREGYGYTF. The chain carries TRBV4-3 and TRBJ1-2; D remains ambiguous. The germline gives CDR1 LGHNA, CDR2 YSLEER. The CDR3 extends over 14 amino acids. The V gene lost 0 bases and the J gene lost 4 bases, with 9 bases spanning the gap.

The chain carries TRBV28 and TRBJ2-7; D perhaps matches TRBD2 (6 bases). The CDR3 is made up of 14 amino acids. The V and J ends lost 6 bases and 8 bases respectively, with 20 bases between them. CDR1 MDHEN and CDR2 SYDVKM come from the germline V gene. CDR3 in DNA: TGTGCCAGCAGACCCCCGGGGGACTTTACGCAGCAGTACTTC. Its protein product is CASRPPGDFTQQYF. Together with reference TRBV28 and TRBJ2-7, the CDR3 gives the full variable domain: DVKVTQSSRYLVKRTGEKVFLECVQDMDHENMFWYRQDPGLGLRLIYFSYDVKMKEKGDIPEGYSVSREKKERFSLILESASTNQTSMYLCASRPPGDFTQQYFGPGTRLTVT.

The chain carries TRBV5-6 and TRBJ1-6; no reliable D call. Germline values: CDR1 SGHDT, CDR2 YYEEEE. V lost 2 bases to trimming and J lost 0 bases, with 12 bases between them. This CDR3 is 17 amino acids long. The CDR3 protein is CASSFGSGSSYNSPLHF. DNA of the CDR3: TGTGCCAGCAGCTTTGGAAGTGGGAGCTCCTATAATTCACCCCTCCACTTT. Combining the CDR3 with reference TRBV5-6 and TRBJ1-6 gives the whole variable domain DAGVTQSPTHLIKTRGQQVTLRCSPKSGHDTVSWYQQALGQGPQFIFQYYEEEERQRGNFPDRFSGHQFPNYSSELNVNALLLGDSALYLCASSFGSGSSYNSPLHFGNGTRLTVT.

V and J are TRBV7-9 and TRBJ2-3, with TRBD2 matching over 8 bases. Germline V lookup: CDR1 SEHNR, CDR2 FQNEAQ (reference sequence). V dropped 5 bases and J dropped 4; count of bases not matched to a gene: 11. CDR3 length: 16 residues. Here the CDR3 DNA reads TGTGCCAGCAGCCCCTCAGCGGGGGCCGGTTCAGATACGCAGTATTTT. It encodes CASSPSAGAGSDTQYF.

This chain connects TRBV7-3 to TRBJ2-5, with 9 positions matching TRBD1. The CDR3 is 15 amino acids. Trimming cost V 5 bases and J 2 bases; bases outside gene matches: 6. CDR1 and CDR2 (germline): SGHTA, FQGTGA. CDR3 coding DNA: TGTGCCAGCAGCCCGAGACAGGGGGGGCAAGAGACCCAGTACTTC. Protein sequence: CASSPRQGGQETQYF.

This chain uses TRBV4-1 with TRBJ2-1; D may be TRBD2 (6 bases). The germline CDR1 and CDR2 sequences are MGHRA and YSYEKL. The V and J ends lost 0 bases and 8 bases respectively, with 20 bases between them. CDR3 length: 17 residues. In DNA, the CDR3 is TGCGCCAGCAGCCAAGATCCCGCTAGCGCTGGAGGTGATGAGCAGTTCTTC. Its protein is CASSQDPASAGGDEQFF.

This chain links TRBV5-8 with TRBJ1-1; D is undetermined. Per the germline V gene, CDR1 is SGHTS and CDR2 is YDEGEE. V was pared by 2 bases and J by 11 bases, with 13 bases between. This CDR3 has 12 residues. CDR3 bases: TGTGCCAGCAGCTTCACAGTGGCCCCCGCTTTCTTT. This translates into CASSFTVAPAFF.

The chain combines TRBV18 with TRBJ2-7; D perhaps matches TRBD1 (6 bases). The CDR3 consists of 12 residues. V was clipped by 5 bases and J by 5 bases, with 10 bases between them. Germline V gene data show CDR1 as KGHSH and CDR2 as LQKENI. The CDR3 loop is CASSSGQHEQYF. CDR3 coding DNA: TGTGCCAGCTCATCAGGACAGCACGAGCAGTACTTC. Filled out from reference TRBV18 and TRBJ2-7, the complete variable domain reads NAGVMQNPRHLVRRRGQEARLRCSPMKGHSHVYWYRQLPEEGLKFMVYLQKENIIDESGMPKERFSAEFPKEGPSILRIQQVVRGDSAAYFCASSSGQHEQYFGPGTRLTVT.

The chain is built from TRBV27 and TRBJ1-2, with D unresolved. This CDR3 comprises 14 residues. CDR1 is MNHEY and CDR2 is SMNVEV in the germline V gene (reference sequence). With 6 bases removed from V and 5 bases from J, the gap between germline ends came to 16 bases. CDR3 bases: TGTGCCAGCAGCGCCGCCGGCGGGCTATATGGCTACACCTTC. Protein: CASSAAGGLYGYTF.

V and J are TRBV6-2 or TRBV6-3 and TRBJ2-7; unclear D gene. The CDR3 consists of 13 residues. Germline V gene lookup returns CDR1 MNHEY and CDR2 SVGEGT. V shed 4 bases and J shed 6 bases, with 13 bases lying between them. CDR3 region: CASSLGEASEQYF. The CDR3 nucleotides read TGTGCCAGCAGTTTGGGCGAAGCCTCCGAGCAGTACTTC.

The chain employs TRBV6-5 and TRBJ1-6; 9 nucleotides agree with TRBD1. Germline CDR1 is MNHEY and CDR2 is SVGAGI. This CDR3 has 14 residues. After removal of 4 bases from V and 7 bases from J, the junction contained 2 bases not matched to a gene. CDR3 residues: CASSWDRVNSPLHF. CDR3 DNA: TGTGCCAGCAGTTGGGACAGGGTCAATTCACCCCTCCACTTT.

The CDR3 sequence: CASSIEHRSNQPQHF. The CDR3 nucleotides read TGTGCCAGTAGTATAGAACACAGGAGCAATCAGCCCCAGCATTTT. This chain uses TRBV19 with TRBJ1-5; D may be TRBD1 (5 bases). The CDR3 extends over 15 amino acids. Germline CDR1 reads LNHDA; CDR2 reads SQIVND (reference sequence). V dropped 0 bases and J dropped 1 base, with 7 bases sitting between them.

The chain is built from TRBV19 and TRBJ2-1; 9 nucleotides align to TRBD2. The CDR3 sequence is 14 residues long. Germline trimming cut 7 bases from V and 8 bases from J; bases unmatched to any gene: 9. Germline loops: CDR1 LNHDA, CDR2 SQIVND (reference sequence). As DNA, the CDR3 is TGTGCCAGTAACCGCGGGGGGGTAAGGGATGAGCAGTTCTTC. The encoded protein is CASNRGGVRDEQFF.

The chain combines TRBV29-1 with TRBJ2-2; D is uncertain. The CDR3 is 12 residues long. The germline V gene encodes CDR1 SQVTM and CDR2 ANQGSEA. Deletions cut 1 base from V and 4 bases from J, with 4 bases between. The CDR3 DNA sequence: TGCAGCGTTGAAGGAGGCACCGGGGAGCTGTTTTTT. It codes for CSVEGGTGELFF.

V gene TRBV9 combines with J gene TRBJ2-7; no firm D call. This CDR3 comprises 13 residues. V lost 0 bases and J 2 bases, leaving 6 bases between the germline ends. Germline CDR1 and CDR2: SGDLS and YYNGEE. CDR3 loop: CASSVAPAYEQYF. CDR3 nucleotides: TGTGCCAGCAGCGTAGCTCCGGCCTACGAGCAGTACTTC.

V usage is TRBV7-9 and J usage is TRBJ2-7, with D possibly being TRBD1 (5 bases). Germline V gene lookup returns CDR1 SEHNR and CDR2 FQNEAQ (reference sequence). The CDR3 is made up of 15 amino acids. The ends were cut back, 1 base at V and 4 bases at J, with 14 bases in the middle. CDR3 sequence (DNA): TGTGCCAGCAGCTTAGTCCAGGGAAGCTCTTACGAGCAGTACTTC. Translation gives CASSLVQGSSYEQYF.